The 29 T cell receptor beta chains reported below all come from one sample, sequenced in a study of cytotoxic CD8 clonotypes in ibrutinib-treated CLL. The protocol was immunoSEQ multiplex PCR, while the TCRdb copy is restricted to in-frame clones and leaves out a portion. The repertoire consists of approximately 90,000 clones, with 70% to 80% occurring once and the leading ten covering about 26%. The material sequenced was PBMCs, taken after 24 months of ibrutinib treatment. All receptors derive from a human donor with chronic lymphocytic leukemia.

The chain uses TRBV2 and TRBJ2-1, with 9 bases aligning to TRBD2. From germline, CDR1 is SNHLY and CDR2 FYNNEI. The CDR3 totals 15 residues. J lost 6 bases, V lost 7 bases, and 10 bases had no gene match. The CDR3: CASNLVAGVINEQFF. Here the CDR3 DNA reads TGTGCCAGCAACCTTGTAGCGGGAGTAATCAATGAGCAGTTCTTC. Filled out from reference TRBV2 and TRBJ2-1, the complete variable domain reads EPEVTQTPSHQVTQMGQEVILRCVPISNHLYFYWYRQILGQKVEFLVSFYNNEISEKSEIFDDQFSVERPDGSNFTLKIRSTKLEDSAMYFCASNLVAGVINEQFFGPGTRLTVL.

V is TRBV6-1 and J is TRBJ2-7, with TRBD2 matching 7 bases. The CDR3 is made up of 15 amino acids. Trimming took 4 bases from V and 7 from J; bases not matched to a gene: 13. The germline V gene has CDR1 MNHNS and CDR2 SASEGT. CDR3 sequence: CASSGRDYRWWEQYF. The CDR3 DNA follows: TGTGCCAGCAGTGGCCGGGACTACCGGTGGTGGGAGCAGTACTTC.

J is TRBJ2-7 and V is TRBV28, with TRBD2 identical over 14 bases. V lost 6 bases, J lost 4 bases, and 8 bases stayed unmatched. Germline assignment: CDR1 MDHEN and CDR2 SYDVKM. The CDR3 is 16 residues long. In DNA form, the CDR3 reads TGTGCCAGCAGCCTGTCAGGGACTAGCGGGAGTTACGAGCAGTACTTC. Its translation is CASSLSGTSGSYEQYF.

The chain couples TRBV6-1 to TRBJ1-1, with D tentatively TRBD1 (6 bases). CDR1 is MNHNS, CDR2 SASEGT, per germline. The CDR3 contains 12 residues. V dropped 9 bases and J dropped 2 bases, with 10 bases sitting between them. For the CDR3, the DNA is TGTGCCAGTGGGACACTTAACACTGAAGCTTTCTTT. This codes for CASGTLNTEAFF.

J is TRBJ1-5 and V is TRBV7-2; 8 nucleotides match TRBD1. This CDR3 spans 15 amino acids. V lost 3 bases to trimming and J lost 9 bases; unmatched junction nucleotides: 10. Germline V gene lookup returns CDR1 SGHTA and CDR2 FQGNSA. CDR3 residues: CASSLGSQGVRPQHF. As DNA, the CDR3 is TGTGCCAGCAGCTTGGGCTCACAGGGGGTCCGGCCCCAGCATTTT.

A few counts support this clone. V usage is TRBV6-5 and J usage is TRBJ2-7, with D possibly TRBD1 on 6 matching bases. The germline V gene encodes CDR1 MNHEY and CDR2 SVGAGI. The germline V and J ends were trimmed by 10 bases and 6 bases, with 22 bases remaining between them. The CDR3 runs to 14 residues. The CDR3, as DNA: TGTGCCACGCTAATTTCACAGGGTTTTCGCGAGCAGTACTTC. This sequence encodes CATLISQGFREQYF.

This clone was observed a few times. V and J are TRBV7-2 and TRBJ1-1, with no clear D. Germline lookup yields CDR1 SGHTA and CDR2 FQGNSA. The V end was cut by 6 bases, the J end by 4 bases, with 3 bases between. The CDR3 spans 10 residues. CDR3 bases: TGTGCCAGCAGGGGCACTGAAGCTTTCTTT. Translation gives CASRGTEAFF.

The CDR3 DNA reads TGTGCCCGAGGCTGGAACACCGGGGAGCTGTTTTTT. This codes for CARGWNTGELFF. The chain has TRBV30 and TRBJ2-2; D gene ambiguous. Germline V gives CDR1 GTSNPN, CDR2 SVGIG (reference sequence). V was trimmed by 8 bases and J by 1 base, leaving 8 bases between them. CDR3 length: 12 residues.

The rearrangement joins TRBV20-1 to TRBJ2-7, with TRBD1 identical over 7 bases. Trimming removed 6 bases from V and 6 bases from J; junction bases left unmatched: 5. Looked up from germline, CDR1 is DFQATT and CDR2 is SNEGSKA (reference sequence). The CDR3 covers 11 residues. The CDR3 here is CSAPQGTEQYF. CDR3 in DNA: TGCAGTGCCCCACAGGGGACCGAGCAGTACTTC.

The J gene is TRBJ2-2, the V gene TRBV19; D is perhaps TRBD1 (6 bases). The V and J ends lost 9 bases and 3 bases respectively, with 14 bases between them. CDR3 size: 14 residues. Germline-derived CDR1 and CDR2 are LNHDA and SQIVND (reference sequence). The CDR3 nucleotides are TGTGCCAGCAGAACAGGGTACGACACCGGGGAGCTGTTTTTT. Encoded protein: CASRTGYDTGELFF.

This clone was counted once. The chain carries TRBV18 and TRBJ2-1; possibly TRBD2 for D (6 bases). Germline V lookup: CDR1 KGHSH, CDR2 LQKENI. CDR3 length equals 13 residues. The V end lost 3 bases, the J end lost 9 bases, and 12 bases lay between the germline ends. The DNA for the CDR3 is TGTGCCAGCTCACCGTTGCAGGGAGGTGAGCAGTTCTTC. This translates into CASSPLQGGEQFF.

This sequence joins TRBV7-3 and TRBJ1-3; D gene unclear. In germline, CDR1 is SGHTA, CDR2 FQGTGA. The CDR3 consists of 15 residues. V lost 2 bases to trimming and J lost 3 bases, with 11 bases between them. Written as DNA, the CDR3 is TGTGCCAGCAGCTTACGATCGGGGAATGGAAACACCATATATTTT. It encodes CASSLRSGNGNTIYF.

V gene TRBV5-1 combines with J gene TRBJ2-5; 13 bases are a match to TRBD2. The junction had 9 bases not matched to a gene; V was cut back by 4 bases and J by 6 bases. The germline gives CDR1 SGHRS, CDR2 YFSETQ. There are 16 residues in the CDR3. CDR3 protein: CASSRTLAGGPQTQYF. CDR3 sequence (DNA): TGCGCCAGCAGCCGCACACTAGCGGGGGGGCCGCAGACCCAGTACTTC.

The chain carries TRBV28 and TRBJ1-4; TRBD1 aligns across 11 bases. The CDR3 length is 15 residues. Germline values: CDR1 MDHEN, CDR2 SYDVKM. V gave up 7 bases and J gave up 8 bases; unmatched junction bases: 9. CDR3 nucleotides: TGTGCCAGCACCCAGGGGACAGGGGGGTACGAAAAACTGTTTTTT. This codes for CASTQGTGGYEKLFF.

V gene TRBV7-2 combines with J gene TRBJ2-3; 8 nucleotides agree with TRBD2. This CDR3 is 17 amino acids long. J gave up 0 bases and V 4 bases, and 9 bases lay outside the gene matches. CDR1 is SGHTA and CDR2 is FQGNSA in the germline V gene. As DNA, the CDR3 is TGTGCCAGCAGCTACCCCTGGCGGGGGGTTAGCACAGATACGCAGTATTTT. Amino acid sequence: CASSYPWRGVSTDTQYF. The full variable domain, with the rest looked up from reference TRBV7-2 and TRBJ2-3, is GAGVSQSPSNKVTEKGKDVELRCDPISGHTALYWYRQSLGQGLEFLIYFQGNSAPDKSGLPSDRFSAERTGGSVSTLTIQRTQQEDSAVYLCASSYPWRGVSTDTQYFGPGTRLTVL.

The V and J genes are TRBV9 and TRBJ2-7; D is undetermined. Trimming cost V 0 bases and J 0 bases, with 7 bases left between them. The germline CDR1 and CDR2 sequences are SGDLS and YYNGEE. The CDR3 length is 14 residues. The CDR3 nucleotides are TGTGCCAGCAGCGTAGAGATCAGCTCCTACGAGCAGTACTTC. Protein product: CASSVEISSYEQYF.

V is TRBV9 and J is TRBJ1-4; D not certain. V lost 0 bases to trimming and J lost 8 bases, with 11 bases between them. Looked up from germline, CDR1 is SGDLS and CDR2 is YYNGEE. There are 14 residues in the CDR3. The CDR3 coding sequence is TGTGCCAGCAGCGTAGGACATCGGAACGAAAAACTGTTTTTT. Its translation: CASSVGHRNEKLFF.

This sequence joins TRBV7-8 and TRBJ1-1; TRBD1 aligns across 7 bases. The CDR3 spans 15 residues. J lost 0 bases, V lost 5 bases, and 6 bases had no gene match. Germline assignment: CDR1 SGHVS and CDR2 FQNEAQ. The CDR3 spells CASSPMGQMNTEAFF. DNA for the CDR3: TGTGCCAGCAGCCCAATGGGACAGATGAACACTGAAGCTTTCTTT.

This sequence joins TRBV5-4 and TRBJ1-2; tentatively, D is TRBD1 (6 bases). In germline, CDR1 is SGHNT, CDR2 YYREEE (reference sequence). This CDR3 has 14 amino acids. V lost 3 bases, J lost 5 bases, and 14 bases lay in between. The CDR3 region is CASSYPEQGYGYTF. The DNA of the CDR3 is TGTGCCAGCAGCTACCCCGAACAGGGATATGGCTACACCTTC.

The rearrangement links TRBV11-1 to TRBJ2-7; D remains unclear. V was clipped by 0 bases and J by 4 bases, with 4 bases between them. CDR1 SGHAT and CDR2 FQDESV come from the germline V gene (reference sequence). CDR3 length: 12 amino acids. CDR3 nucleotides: TGTGCCAGCAGCTTAGCGGGATACGAGCAGTACTTC. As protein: CASSLAGYEQYF.

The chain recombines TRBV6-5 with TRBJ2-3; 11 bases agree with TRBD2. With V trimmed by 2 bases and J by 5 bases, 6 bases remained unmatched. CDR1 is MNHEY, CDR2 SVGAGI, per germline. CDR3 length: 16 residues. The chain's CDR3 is CASSYLSGGDGDTQYF. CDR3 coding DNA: TGTGCCAGCAGTTACCTTAGCGGGGGGGATGGAGATACGCAGTATTTT.

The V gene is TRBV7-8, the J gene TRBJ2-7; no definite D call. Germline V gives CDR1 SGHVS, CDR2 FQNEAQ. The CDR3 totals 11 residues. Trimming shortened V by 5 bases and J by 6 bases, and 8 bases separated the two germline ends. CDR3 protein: CASSPPGEQYF. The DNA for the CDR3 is TGTGCCAGCAGCCCGCCGGGCGAGCAGTACTTC.

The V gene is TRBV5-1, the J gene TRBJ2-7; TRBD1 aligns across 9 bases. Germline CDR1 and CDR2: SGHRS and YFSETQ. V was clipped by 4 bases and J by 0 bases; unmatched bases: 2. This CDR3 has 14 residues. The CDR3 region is CASSPGQGSYEQYF. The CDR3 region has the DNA TGCGCCAGCAGCCCGGGACAGGGCTCCTACGAGCAGTACTTC.

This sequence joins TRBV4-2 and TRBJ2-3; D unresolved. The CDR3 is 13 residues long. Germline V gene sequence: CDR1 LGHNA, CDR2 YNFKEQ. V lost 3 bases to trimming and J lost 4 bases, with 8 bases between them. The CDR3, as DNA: TGTGCCAGCAGCCAGTTAGAGGCAGATACGCAGTATTTT. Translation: CASSQLEADTQYF.

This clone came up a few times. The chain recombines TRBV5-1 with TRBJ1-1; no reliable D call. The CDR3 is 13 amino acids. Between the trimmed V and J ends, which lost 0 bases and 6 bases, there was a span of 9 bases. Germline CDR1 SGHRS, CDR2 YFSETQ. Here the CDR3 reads CASSLVPEAEAFF. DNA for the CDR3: TGCGCCAGCAGCTTGGTTCCGGAGGCTGAAGCTTTCTTT. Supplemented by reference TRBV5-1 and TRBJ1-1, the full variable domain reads KAGVTQTPRYLIKTRGQQVTLSCSPISGHRSVSWYQQTPGQGLQFLFEYFSETQRNKGNFPGRFSGRQFSNSRSEMNVSTLELGDSALYLCASSLVPEAEAFFGQGTRLTVV.

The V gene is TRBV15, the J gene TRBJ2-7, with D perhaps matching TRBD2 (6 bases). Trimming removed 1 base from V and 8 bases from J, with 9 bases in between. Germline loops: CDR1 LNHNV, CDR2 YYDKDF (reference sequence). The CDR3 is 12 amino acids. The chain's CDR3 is CATSRVAGKQYF. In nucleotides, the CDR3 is TGTGCCACCAGCAGAGTGGCGGGGAAGCAGTACTTC.

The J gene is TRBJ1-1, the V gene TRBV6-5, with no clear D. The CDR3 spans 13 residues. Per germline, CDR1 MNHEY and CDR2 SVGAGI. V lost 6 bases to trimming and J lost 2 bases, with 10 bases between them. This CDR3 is CASSYDLNTEAFF. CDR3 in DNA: TGTGCCAGCAGCTACGATCTCAACACTGAAGCTTTCTTT.

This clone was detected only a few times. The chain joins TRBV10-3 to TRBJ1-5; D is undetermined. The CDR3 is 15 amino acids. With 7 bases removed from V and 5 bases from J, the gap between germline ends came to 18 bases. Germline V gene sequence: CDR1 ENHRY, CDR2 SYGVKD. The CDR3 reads CAIKGGPSADQPQHF. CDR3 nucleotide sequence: TGTGCCATCAAAGGAGGCCCCAGCGCCGATCAGCCCCAGCATTTT.

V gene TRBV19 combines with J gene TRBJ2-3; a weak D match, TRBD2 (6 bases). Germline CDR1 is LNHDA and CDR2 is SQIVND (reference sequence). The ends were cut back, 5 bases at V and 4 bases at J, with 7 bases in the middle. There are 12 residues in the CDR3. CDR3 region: CASSWGADTQYF. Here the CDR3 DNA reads TGTGCCAGTAGTTGGGGGGCAGATACGCAGTATTTT.